Below are 19 T cell receptor beta chains sequenced from a single sample in a study of vaccination effects on CD4 cells after COVID-19. After expansion with viral peptide pools in the ViraFEST assay, antigen-specific CD4+ T cells were sequenced. When around 9 days of culture had elapsed, CD4+ T cells were isolated. According to the study, vaccine recipients showed no prior SARS-CoV-2 infection and negative nucleocapsid antibodies. This table comes from immunoSEQ multiplex PCR, and its TCRdb copy is limited to in-frame clones, with some not included. The top ten clones hold about 3% of a sample with under 45,000 clones, around 77% of them seen once. Antigens of these TCRs are unknown. The sequences come from CD4+ T cells from PBMCs cultured with HCoV-NL63 spike peptides, collected before COVID-19 vaccination. The origin of the receptors is a human donor who received a COVID-19 vaccine.

The chain employs TRBV7-2 and TRBJ2-7; 8 bases align to TRBD2. Per germline, CDR1 SGHTA and CDR2 FQGNSA. The CDR3 covers 15 residues. Losses at the gene ends were 2 bases for V and 2 bases for J; bases not matched to a gene: 5. For the CDR3, the DNA is TGTGCCAGCAGCTTACTACCCGGGGGGGCCTACGAGCAGTACGTC. Protein: CASSLLPGGAYEQYV.

The rearrangement joins TRBV5-1 to TRBJ2-3; perhaps TRBD1 as D (6 bases). Trimming shortened V by 4 bases and J by 4 bases, and 10 bases separated the two germline ends. The germline gives CDR1 SGHRS, CDR2 YFSETQ. The CDR3 extends over 13 amino acids. Here the CDR3 DNA reads TGCGCCAGCAGCACACAGGGTTCAGATACGCAGTATTTT. This encodes CASSTQGSDTQYF.

The chain couples TRBV6-5 to TRBJ1-2, with D tentatively TRBD1 (5 bases). Germline loops: CDR1 MNHEY, CDR2 SVGAGI. CDR3 length equals 12 residues. V was cut by 7 bases and J by 3 bases, with 9 bases left in between. CDR3 region: CASTRDYYGYTF. Here the CDR3 DNA reads TGTGCCAGCACCAGGGATTACTATGGCTACACCTTC.

This clone has a single count. The gene calls are TRBV7-2 and TRBJ1-6, with unresolved D. V was shortened by 2 bases and J by 7 bases, with 15 bases between the two germline ends. In germline, CDR1 is SGHTA, CDR2 FQGNSA. There are 16 residues in the CDR3. This chain's CDR3 is CASSLFIASGNSPLHF. Here the CDR3 DNA reads TGTGCCAGCAGCTTATTTATTGCATCGGGGAATTCACCCCTCCACTTT.

In its sample, this clone was seen a few times. The rearrangement links TRBV7-9 to TRBJ1-4, with D perhaps matching TRBD1 (6 bases). Germline V lookup: CDR1 SEHNR, CDR2 FQNEAQ (reference sequence). The CDR3 consists of 14 residues. Trimming stripped 5 bases from V and 7 bases from J, with 14 bases between. The CDR3 spells CASSQTGLGEKLFF. DNA for the CDR3: TGTGCCAGCAGCCAGACAGGATTAGGTGAAAAACTGTTTTTT. The full variable domain, its missing parts supplied by reference TRBV7-9 and TRBJ1-4, is DTGVSQNPRHKITKRGQNVTFRCDPISEHNRLYWYRQTLGQGPEFLTYFQNEAQLEKSRLLSDRFSAERPKGSFSTLEIQRTEQGDSAMYLCASSQTGLGEKLFFGSGTQLSVL.

The J gene is TRBJ2-5, the V gene TRBV7-3, with D perhaps TRBD2 (7 bases). Germline CDR1 and CDR2: SGHTA and FQGTGA. Trimming shortened V by 1 base and J by 1 base, and 10 bases separated the two germline ends. The CDR3 consists of 15 residues. The CDR3 here is CASSLRGGAQETQYF. The CDR3, as DNA: TGTGCCAGCAGCTTAAGGGGGGGGGCCCAAGAGACCCAGTACTTC.

The chain has TRBV5-1 and TRBJ1-1; tentative D call: TRBD1 (6 bases). Trimming shortened V by 0 bases and J by 4 bases, and 10 bases separated the two germline ends. CDR1 is SGHRS and CDR2 is YFSETQ in the germline V gene. The CDR3 loop spans 14 amino acids. DNA for the CDR3: TGCGCCAGCAGCTTGGATCAGGGGATCACTGAAGCTTTCTTT. Translating gives CASSLDQGITEAFF. Complete variable domain (other parts from reference TRBV5-1 and TRBJ1-1): KAGVTQTPRYLIKTRGQQVTLSCSPISGHRSVSWYQQTPGQGLQFLFEYFSETQRNKGNFPGRFSGRQFSNSRSEMNVSTLELGDSALYLCASSLDQGITEAFFGQGTRLTVV.

V is TRBV18 and J is TRBJ2-7, with D tentatively TRBD1 or TRBD2 (6 bases each). Germline assignment: CDR1 KGHSH and CDR2 LQKENI. V dropped 6 bases and J dropped 2 bases, with 14 bases sitting between them. The CDR3 runs 14 residues. CDR3 in amino acids: CASSPGGGPYEQYV. DNA of the CDR3: TGTGCCAGCTCTCCCGGGGGCGGGCCCTACGAGCAGTACGTC.

Comments on this clone: The same CDR3 arises from other DNA sequences in this sample as well. The chain employs TRBV15 and TRBJ2-5; no clear D gene. There are 12 residues in the CDR3. Germline V gene data show CDR1 as LNHNV and CDR2 as YYDKDF (reference sequence). Trimming cost V 0 bases and J 5 bases, with 4 bases left between them. In DNA, the CDR3 is TGTGCCACCAGCAGAGATAGGGAGACCCAGTACTTC. This sequence encodes CATSRDRETQYF.

The V and J genes are TRBV7-9 and TRBJ2-3, with D hard to call. Trimming pared 6 bases from V and 5 bases from J, leaving 6 bases between. Looked up from germline, CDR1 is SEHNR and CDR2 is FQNEAQ (reference sequence). The CDR3 has 11 amino acids. CDR3 region: CASSSVDTQYF. The CDR3 bases are TGTGCCAGCAGTTCGGTAGATACGCAGTATTTT.

The rearrangement links TRBV7-2 to TRBJ1-6; tentative D call: TRBD1 (5 bases). Germline CDR1 is SGHTA and CDR2 is FQGNSA. The CDR3 has 15 amino acids. Deletions cut 2 bases from V and 9 bases from J, with 14 bases between. CDR3 sequence (DNA): TGTGCCAGCAGCTTATTAGGGGATTTGGGTTCACCCCTCCACTTT. Its translation: CASSLLGDLGSPLHF.

The chain recombines TRBV20-1 with TRBJ2-5; D gene unclear. The germline gives CDR1 DFQATT, CDR2 SNEGSKA (reference sequence). V was trimmed by 6 bases and J by 4 bases, leaving 9 bases between them. This CDR3 has 11 residues. CDR3: CSARPLETQYF. The CDR3 DNA sequence: TGCAGTGCCCGACCACTAGAGACCCAGTACTTC.

V and J are TRBV25-1 and TRBJ2-3, with D tentatively TRBD1 or TRBD2 (5 bases each). The CDR3 spans 12 residues. V lost 6 bases, J lost 9 bases, and 13 bases lay in between. Germline V gene lookup returns CDR1 MGHDK and CDR2 SYGVNS. Here the CDR3 DNA reads TGTGCCAGCAGACCTCAGGGCGGGACGCAGTATTTT. Its protein product is CASRPQGGTQYF.

This clone was seen more than once but under ten times. This rearrangement joins TRBV6-1 to TRBJ1-5; no reliable D call. The CDR3 length is 15 residues. The V gene's germline CDR1 is MNHNS and CDR2 SASEGT. V was cut by 1 base and J by 9 bases, with 16 bases left in between. The DNA of the CDR3 is TGTGCCAGCAGTGAAGGAGTACGGGGAAATTGGCCCCAGCATTTT. It encodes CASSEGVRGNWPQHF.

CDR3 DNA: TGTGCCAGCAGCTTAACGTCAGGGGGCGATGATACGCAGTATTTT. This encodes CASSLTSGGDDTQYF. This rearrangement joins TRBV7-3 to TRBJ2-3; 8 nucleotides align to TRBD1. With V trimmed by 0 bases and J by 6 bases, 5 bases remained unmatched. This CDR3 comprises 15 residues. The germline V gene has CDR1 SGHTA and CDR2 FQGTGA. Using reference TRBV7-3 and TRBJ2-3 for the parts outside the CDR3, the full variable domain is GAGVSQTPSNKVTEKGKYVELRCDPISGHTALYWYRQSLGQGPEFLIYFQGTGAADDSGLPNDRFFAVRPEGSVSTLKIQRTERGDSAVYLCASSLTSGGDDTQYFGPGTRLTVL.

The chain has TRBV7-9 and TRBJ1-6; a possible D gene is TRBD1 (5 bases). V gave up 0 bases and J gave up 3 bases, with 6 bases separating them. Per germline, CDR1 SEHNR and CDR2 FQNEAQ (reference sequence). The CDR3 spans 15 residues. CDR3 bases: TGTGCCAGCAGCTTAGCTACAGGCTATAATTCACCCCTCCACTTT. Translated: CASSLATGYNSPLHF.

The rearrangement joins TRBV10-3 to TRBJ1-2; TRBD1 matches at 11 bases. The CDR3 is made up of 14 amino acids. The V and J ends lost 4 bases and 3 bases, in that order; junction bases with no gene match: 1. The V gene's germline CDR1 is ENHRY and CDR2 SYGVKD. Here the CDR3 reads CAISGTGGDYGYTF. In nucleotides, the CDR3 is TGTGCCATCAGTGGGACAGGGGGCGACTATGGCTACACCTTC.

This clone appeared a single time. CDR3 DNA sequence: TGTGCCAGCAGCTCTAGACAGAACAATGAGCAGTTCTTC. Its protein is CASSSRQNNEQFF. The chain has TRBV7-2 and TRBJ2-1; D may be TRBD1 (5 bases). Trimming cost V 4 bases and J 5 bases, with 9 bases left between them. CDR3 length: 13 residues. CDR1 SGHTA and CDR2 FQGNSA come from the germline V gene.

This clone was counted between two and nine times. The rearrangement links TRBV12-3 or TRBV12-4 to TRBJ2-2; D remains unclear. V dropped 10 bases and J dropped 4 bases, with 10 bases sitting between them. This CDR3 comprises 12 residues. Here the CDR3 DNA reads TGTGCCAACAAAGTATCCACCGGGGAGCTGTTTTTT. Translation gives CANKVSTGELFF.